This is a list of T cell receptor beta chains from one sample in a study of cytomegalovirus exposure and HLA in healthy donors. The method was immunoSEQ multiplex PCR; TCRdb's version includes in-frame clones alone and lacks a portion of them. The sample holds 160,000 or so clones, 75% to 85% seen once. Sequenced sample: PBMCs. The receptors were sampled from a man aged 25-45 years in good health and CMV-seronegative. The CDR3 runs from the conserved cysteine through the conserved F or W. D genes are given only for firm matches. A row's size may be missing; if present it is once, few, many or a size class.

d_gene	v_gene	j_gene	abundance	CDR3nt	CDR3aa
.	TRBV5-6	TRBJ1-1	few	TGTGCCAGCAGCTTGATGATGGGGCAAGGTGAAGCTTTCTTT	CASSLMMGQGEAFF
TRBD2	TRBV7-2	TRBJ2-1	.	TGTGCCAGCAGCCTCACTAGCGGGAGCTCCGTAGAGCAGTTCTTC	CASSLTSGSSVEQFF
TRBD1	TRBV28	TRBJ2-3	.	TGTGCCAGCCGGACAGGGGGCCGCACAGATACGCAGTATTTT	CASRTGGRTDTQYF
.	TRBV10-3	TRBJ1-6	.	TGTGCCCTAAGGGGAGGGTGGGATTCACCCCTCCACTTT	CALRGGWDSPLHF
.	TRBV28	TRBJ2-6	.	TGTGCCAGCACCTTACCGGGGTTGGGCTCTGGGGCCAACGTCCTGACTTTC	CASTLPGLGSGANVLTF
.	TRBV19	TRBJ1-4	.	TGTGCCAGGGTCGGGGGGTCTAATGCAACTAATGAAAAACTGTTTTTT	CARVGGSNATNEKLFF
TRBD1	TRBV5-5	TRBJ1-1	.	TGTGCCAGCAGCTGGAACGGACAGGGAACCGCTTTCTTT	CASSWNGQGTAFF
TRBD2	TRBV27	TRBJ2-7	.	TGTGCCAGCAGTTTATGGCTAGCGGGAGCGAACGAGCAGTACTTC	CASSLWLAGANEQYF
TRBD1	TRBV19	TRBJ2-3	.	TGTGCCAGTAGTACTGGGGACAGGGGCATAGATACGCAGTATTTT	CASSTGDRGIDTQYF
.	TRBV14	TRBJ2-1	once	TGTGCCAGCAGCCAAGGGCACCTCTTCTACAATGAGCAGTTCTTC	CASSQGHLFYNEQFF
TRBD2	TRBV18	TRBJ2-3	.	TGTGCCAGCTCTCACGGGGGGGCTCAAGATACGCAGTATTTT	CASSHGGAQDTQYF
.	TRBV7-9	TRBJ1-1	.	TGTGCCAGCAGCTCACGCGGGGGAGCTTTCTTT	CASSSRGGAFF
.	TRBV19	TRBJ1-6	.	TGTGCCAGTAGTATCGGTAATTCACCCCTCCACTTT	CASSIGNSPLHF